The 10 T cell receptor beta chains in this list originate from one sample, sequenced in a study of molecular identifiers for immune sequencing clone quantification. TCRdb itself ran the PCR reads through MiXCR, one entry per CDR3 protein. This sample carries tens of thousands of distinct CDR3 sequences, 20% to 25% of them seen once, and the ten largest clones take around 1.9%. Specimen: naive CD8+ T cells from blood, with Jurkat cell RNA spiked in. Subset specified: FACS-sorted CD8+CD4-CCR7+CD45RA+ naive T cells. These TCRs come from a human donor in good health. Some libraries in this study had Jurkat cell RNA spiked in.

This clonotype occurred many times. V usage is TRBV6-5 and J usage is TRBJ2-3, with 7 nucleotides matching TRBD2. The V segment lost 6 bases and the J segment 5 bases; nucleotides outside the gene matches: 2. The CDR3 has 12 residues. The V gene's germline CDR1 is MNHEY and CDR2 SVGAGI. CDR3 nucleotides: TGTGCCAGCAGCAGGGAGGGAGATACGCAGTATTTT. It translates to CASSREGDTQYF.

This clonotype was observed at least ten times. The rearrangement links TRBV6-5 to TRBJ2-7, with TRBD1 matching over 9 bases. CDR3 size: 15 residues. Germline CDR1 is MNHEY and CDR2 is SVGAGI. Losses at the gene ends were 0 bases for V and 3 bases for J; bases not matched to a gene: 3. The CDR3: CASSYSGQGRYEQYF. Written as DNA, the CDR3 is TGTGCCAGCAGTTACTCAGGACAGGGGCGCTACGAGCAGTACTTC.

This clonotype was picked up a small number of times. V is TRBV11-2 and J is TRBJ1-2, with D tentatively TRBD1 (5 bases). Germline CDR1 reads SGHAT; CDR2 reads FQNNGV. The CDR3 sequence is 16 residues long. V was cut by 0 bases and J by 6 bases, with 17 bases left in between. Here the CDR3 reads CASSLDDMGQGNGYTF. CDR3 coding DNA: TGTGCCAGCAGCTTAGATGATATGGGGCAGGGTAATGGCTACACCTTC.

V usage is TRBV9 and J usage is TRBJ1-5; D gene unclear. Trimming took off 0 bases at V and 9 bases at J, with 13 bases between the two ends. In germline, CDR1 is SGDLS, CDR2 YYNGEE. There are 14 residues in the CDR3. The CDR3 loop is CASSVGADTPPQHF. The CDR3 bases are TGTGCCAGCAGCGTAGGGGCAGACACCCCGCCCCAGCATTTT.

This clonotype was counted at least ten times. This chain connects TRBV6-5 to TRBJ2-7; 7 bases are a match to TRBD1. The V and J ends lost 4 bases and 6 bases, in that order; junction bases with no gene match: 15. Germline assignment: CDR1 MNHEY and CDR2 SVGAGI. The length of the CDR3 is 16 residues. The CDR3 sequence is CASSSPVQGKGLEQYF. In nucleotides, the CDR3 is TGTGCCAGCAGTTCCCCGGTACAGGGGAAGGGGCTCGAGCAGTACTTC.

Written as DNA, the CDR3 is TGCAGTCCAATGAACACTGAAGCTTTCTTT. Its translation: CSPMNTEAFF. This chain uses TRBV20-1 with TRBJ1-1, with D unclear. Trimming stripped 8 bases from V and 0 bases from J, with 4 bases between. CDR3 length: 10 amino acids. CDR1 and CDR2 (germline): DFQATT, SNEGSKA (reference sequence).

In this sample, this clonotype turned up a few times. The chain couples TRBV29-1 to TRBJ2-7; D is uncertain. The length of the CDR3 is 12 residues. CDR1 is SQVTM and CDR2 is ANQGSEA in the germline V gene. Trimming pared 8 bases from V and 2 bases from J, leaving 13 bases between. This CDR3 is CSTIDATYEQYF. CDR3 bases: TGCAGCACTATAGACGCAACCTACGAGCAGTACTTC.

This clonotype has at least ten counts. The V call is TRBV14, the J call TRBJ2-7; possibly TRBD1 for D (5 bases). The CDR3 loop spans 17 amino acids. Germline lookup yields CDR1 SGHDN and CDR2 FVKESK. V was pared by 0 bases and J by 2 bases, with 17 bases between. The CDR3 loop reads CASSQDSRVARAYEQYF. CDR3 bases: TGTGCCAGCAGCCAAGACAGTCGGGTCGCCAGGGCCTACGAGCAGTACTTC.

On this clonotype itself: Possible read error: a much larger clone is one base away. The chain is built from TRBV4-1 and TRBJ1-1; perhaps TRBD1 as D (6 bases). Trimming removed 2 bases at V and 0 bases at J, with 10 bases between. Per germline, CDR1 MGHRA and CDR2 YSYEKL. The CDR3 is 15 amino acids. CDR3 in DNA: TGCGCCAGCAGCCAAAAAGGACAGTTGAACACTGAAGCTTTCTTT. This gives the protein CASSQKGQLNTEAFF.

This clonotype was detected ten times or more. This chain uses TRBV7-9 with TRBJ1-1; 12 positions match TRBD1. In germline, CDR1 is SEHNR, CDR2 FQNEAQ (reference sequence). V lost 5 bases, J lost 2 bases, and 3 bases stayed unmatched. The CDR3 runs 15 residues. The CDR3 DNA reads TGTGCCAGCAGCCAGGGACAGGGGGCCAACACTGAAGCTTTCTTT. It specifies CASSQGQGANTEAFF.